The clone carrying this T cell receptor beta chain has ten or more counts. Its antigen remains unknown. V lost 1 base and J lost 2, with 14 bases in between. The CDR3 contains 15 residues. From germline, CDR1 is SQVTM and CDR2 ANQGSEA. The data were obtained in a study of T cells in Graves' hyperthyroidism and ophthalmopathy. Template material for amplifying TCR beta CDR3 regions consisted of RNA transcripts. TCR CDR3 underwent first-round RT-PCR with the HTBI primer set. TCRdb used MiXCR to reprocess the multiplex PCR reads, holding one entry per CDR3 protein. The sample includes approximately 640,000 distinct CDR3 sequences, 15% to 20% of them seen just once. Findings and limits, study-wide: For ophthalmopathy, model prediction preceded onset by a median 6.5 months.

Stable Graves' hyperthyroidism meant no ophthalmopathy progression within 18 months. The PBMCs had their origin in roughly 9.8 ml of fresh peripheral blood. The chain couples TRBV29-1 to TRBJ1-2, with a tentative D call TRBD1 (5 bases). The sequence derives from a woman younger than 45 with Graves' hyperthyroidism. The sample comprised blood. CDR3 sequence: CSVEGRDVENYGYTF. DNA of the CDR3: TGCAGCGTTGAAGGGAGGGACGTCGAGAACTATGGCTACACCTTC.